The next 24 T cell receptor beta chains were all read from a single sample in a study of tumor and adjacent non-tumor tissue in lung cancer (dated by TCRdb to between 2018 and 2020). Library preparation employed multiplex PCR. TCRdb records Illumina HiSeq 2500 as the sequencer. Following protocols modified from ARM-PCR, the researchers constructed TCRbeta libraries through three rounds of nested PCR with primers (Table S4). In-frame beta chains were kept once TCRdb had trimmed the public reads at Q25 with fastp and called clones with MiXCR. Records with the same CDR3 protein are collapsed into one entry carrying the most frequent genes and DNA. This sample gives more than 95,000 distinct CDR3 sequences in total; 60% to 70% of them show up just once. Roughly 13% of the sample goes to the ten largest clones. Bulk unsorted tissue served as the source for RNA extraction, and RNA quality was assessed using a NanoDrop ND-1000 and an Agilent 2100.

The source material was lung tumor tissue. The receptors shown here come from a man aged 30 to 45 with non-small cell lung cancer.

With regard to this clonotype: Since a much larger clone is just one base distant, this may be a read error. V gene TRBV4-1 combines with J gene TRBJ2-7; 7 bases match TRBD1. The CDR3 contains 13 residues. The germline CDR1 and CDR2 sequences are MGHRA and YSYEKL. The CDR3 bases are TGCGCCAGCAGCCTGGGGACAGCCTACGAGCGGTACTTC. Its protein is CASSLGTAYERYF.

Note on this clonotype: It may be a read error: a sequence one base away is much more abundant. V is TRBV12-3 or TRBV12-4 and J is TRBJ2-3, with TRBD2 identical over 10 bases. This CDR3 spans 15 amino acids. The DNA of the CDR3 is TGTGTCACCACTTCTAGCGGGAGAGGTACAGATACGCAGTATTTT. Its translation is CVTTSSGRGTDTQYF.

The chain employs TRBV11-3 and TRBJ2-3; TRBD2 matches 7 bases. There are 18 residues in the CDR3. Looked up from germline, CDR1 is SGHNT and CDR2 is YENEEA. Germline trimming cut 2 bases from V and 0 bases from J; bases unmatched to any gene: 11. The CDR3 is CASSLLASSGHSTDTQYF. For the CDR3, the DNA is TGTGCCAGCAGCTTATTAGCGTCTAGCGGCCATAGCACAGATACGCAGTATTTT.

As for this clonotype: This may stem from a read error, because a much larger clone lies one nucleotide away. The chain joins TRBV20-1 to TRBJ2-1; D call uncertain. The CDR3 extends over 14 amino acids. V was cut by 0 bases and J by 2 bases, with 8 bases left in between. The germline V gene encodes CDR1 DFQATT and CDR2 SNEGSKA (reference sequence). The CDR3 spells CSARDYGTYNEQFF. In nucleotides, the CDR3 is TGCAGTGCTAGAGATTACGGTACCTACAATGAGCAGTTCTTC.

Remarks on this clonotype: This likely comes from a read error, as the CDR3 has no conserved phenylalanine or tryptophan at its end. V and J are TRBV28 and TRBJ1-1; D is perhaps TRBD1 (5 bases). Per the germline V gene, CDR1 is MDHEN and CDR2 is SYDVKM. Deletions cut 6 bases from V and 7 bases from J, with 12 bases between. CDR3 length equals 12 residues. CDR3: CASSSQGIEAFI. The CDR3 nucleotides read TGTGCCAGCAGCTCGCAGGGAATTGAAGCTTTCATT.

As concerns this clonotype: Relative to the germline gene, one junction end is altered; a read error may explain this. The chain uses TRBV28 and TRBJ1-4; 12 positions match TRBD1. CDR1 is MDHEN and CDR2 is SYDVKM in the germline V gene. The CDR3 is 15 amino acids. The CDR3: CANSWPGQGAEKLFF. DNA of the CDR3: TGTGCCAACAGTTGGCCGGGACAGGGGGCTGAAAAACTGTTTTTT. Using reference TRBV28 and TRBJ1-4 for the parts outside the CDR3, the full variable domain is DVKVTQSSRYLVKRTGEKVFLECVQDMDHENMFWYRQDPGLGLRLIYFSYDVKMKEKGDIPEGYSVSREKKERFSLILESASTNQTSMYLCANSWPGQGAEKLFFGSGTQLSVL.

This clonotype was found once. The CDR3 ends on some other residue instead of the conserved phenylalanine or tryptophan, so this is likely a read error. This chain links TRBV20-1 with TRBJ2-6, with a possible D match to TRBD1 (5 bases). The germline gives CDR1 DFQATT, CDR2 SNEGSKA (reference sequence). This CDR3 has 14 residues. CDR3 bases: TGTAGTGCTAGATCAGGATCTGGGGCCAACGTACTGACTCTC. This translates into CSARSGSGANVLTL.

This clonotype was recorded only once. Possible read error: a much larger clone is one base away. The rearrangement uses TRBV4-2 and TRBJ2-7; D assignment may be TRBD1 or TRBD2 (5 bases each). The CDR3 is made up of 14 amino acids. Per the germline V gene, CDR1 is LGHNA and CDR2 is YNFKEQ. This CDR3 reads CASSPLGGSYEEYF. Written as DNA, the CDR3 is TGTGCCAGTTCTCCGCTTGGGGGATCCTACGAGGAGTACTTC.

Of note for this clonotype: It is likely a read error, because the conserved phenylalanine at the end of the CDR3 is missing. DNA of the CDR3: TGTGCCTGCAGCTCGGGGACAGGGCCGGGAGCTTTCTAT. Translating it yields CACSSGTGPGAFY. The chain recombines TRBV11-3 with TRBJ1-1; 9 nucleotides line up with TRBD1. The germline V gene encodes CDR1 SGHNT and CDR2 YENEEA. The CDR3 is 13 amino acids.

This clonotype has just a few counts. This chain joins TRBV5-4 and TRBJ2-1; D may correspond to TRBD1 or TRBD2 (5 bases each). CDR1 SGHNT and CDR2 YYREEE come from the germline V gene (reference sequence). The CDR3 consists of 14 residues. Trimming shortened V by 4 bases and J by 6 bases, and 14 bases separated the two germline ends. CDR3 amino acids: CASSASGTVNEQFF. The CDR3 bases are TGTGCCAGCAGCGCCTCTGGGACGGTCAATGAGCAGTTCTTC.

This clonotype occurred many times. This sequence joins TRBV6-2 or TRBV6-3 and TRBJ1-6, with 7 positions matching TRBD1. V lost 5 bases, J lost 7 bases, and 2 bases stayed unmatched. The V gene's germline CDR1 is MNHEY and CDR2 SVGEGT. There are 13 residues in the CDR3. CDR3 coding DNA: TGTGCCAGCAGTGACAGGGAAAATTCACCCCTCCACTTT. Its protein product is CASSDRENSPLHF.

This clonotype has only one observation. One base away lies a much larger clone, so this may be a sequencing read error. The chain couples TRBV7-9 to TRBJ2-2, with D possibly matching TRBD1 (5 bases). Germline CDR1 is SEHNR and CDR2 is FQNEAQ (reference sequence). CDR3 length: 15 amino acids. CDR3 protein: CTSSPTDSNTGELFF. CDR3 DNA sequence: TGTACCAGCAGCCCGACAGATTCGAACACCGGGGAGCTGTTTTTT.

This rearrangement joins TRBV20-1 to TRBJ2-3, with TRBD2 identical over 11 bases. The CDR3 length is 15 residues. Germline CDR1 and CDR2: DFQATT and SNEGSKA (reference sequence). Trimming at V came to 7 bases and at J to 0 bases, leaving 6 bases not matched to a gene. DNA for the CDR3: TGCAGTGTTAATCTAGCGGGAGGTAGCACAGATACGCAGTATTTT. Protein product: CSVNLAGGSTDTQYF.

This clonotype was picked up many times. As DNA, the CDR3 is TGTGCCAGCACGGCGTCCGGGACATCAAACACTGAAGCTTTCTTT. Translation gives CASTASGTSNTEAFF. The rearrangement joins TRBV6-2 or TRBV6-3 to TRBJ1-1; D is possibly TRBD1 (6 bases). CDR1 and CDR2 (germline): MNHEY, SVGEGT. V lost 7 bases and J lost 2, with 17 bases in between. The length of the CDR3 is 15 residues.

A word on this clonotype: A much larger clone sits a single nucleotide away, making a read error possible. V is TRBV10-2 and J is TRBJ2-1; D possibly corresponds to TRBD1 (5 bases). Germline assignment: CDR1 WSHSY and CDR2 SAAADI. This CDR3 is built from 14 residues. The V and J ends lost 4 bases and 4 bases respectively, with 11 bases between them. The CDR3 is CASSAAGQYNEQFF. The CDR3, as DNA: TGCGCCAGCAGTGCCGCAGGGCAATACAATGAGCAGTTCTTC.

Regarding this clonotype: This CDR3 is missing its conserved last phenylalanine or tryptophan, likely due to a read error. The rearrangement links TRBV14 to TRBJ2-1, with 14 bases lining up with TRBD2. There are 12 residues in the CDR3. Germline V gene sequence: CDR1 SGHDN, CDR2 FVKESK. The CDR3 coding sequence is TGTGCTACGGGACTAGCGGGAGTTGAGCAGTTCTTA. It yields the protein CATGLAGVEQFL.

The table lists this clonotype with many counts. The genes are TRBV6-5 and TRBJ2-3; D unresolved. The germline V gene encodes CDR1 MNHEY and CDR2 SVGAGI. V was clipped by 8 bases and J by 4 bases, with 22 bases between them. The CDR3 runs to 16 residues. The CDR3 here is CASSRKGYRFADTQYF. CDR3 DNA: TGTGCCAGCTCGAGGAAAGGGTATCGATTCGCAGATACGCAGTATTTT.

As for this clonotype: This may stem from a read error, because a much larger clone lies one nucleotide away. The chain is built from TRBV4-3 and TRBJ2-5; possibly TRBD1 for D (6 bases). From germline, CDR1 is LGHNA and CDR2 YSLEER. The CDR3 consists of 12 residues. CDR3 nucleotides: TGCACCAGCAGCCAAGAAGGGGGGACCCAGTACTTC. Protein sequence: CTSSQEGGTQYF.

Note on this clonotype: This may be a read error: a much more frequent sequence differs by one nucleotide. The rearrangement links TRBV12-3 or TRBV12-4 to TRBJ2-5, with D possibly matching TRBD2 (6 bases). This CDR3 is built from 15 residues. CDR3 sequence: CTSSLGVEGRETQYF. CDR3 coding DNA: TGTACCAGCAGTTTGGGGGTTGAGGGGAGGGAGACCCAGTACTTC.

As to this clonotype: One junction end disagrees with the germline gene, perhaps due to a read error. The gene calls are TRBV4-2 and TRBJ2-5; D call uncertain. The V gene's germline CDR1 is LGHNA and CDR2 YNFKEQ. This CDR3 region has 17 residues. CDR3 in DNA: TGTGCCAGCAACCAGAGGTCGGACGGCTCGTACCAAGAGACCCGGTACTTC. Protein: CASNQRSDGSYQETRYF.

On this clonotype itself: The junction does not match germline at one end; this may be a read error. The CDR3 sequence: CDSNPGGNTEAFF. The DNA for the CDR3 is TGCGACAGCAACCCGGGGGGGAACACTGAAGCTTTCTTT. V is TRBV10-2 and J is TRBJ1-1; D is possibly TRBD1 (5 bases). This CDR3 has 13 amino acids. CDR1 is WSHSY, CDR2 SAAADI, per germline.

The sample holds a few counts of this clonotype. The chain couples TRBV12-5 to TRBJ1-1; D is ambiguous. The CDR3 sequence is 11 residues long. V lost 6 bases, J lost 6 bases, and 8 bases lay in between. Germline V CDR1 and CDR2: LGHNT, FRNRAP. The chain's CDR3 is CASGVQAEAFF. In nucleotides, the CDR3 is TGTGCTAGTGGGGTACAAGCTGAAGCTTTCTTT.

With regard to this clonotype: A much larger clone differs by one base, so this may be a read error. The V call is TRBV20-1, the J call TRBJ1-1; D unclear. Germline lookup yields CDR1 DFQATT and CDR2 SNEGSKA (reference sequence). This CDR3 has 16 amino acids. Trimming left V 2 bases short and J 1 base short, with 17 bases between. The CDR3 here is CSARIRSERGNTEAFF. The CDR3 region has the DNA TGCAGTGCTAGAATCCGAAGTGAGAGAGGGAACACTGAAGCTTTCTTT.

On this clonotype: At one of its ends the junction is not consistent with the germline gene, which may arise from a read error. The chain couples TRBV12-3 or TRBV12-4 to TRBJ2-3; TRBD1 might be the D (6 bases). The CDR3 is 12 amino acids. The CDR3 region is CVSSLTTGTQYF. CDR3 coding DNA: TGTGTCAGCAGTTTAACGACAGGTACGCAGTATTTT.